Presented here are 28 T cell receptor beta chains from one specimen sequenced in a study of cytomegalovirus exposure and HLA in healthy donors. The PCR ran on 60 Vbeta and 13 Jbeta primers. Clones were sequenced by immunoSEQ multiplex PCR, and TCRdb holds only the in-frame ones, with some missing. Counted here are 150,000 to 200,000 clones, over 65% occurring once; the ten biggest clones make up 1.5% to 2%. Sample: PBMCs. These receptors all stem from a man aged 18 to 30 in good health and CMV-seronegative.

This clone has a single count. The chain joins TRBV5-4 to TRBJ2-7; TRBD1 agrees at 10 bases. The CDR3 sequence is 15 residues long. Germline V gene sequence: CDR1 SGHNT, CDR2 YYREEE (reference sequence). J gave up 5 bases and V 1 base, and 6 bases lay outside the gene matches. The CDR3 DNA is TGTGCCAGCAGCTTGTGGGGGACAGGGGACCACGAGCAGTACTTC. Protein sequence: CASSLWGTGDHEQYF.

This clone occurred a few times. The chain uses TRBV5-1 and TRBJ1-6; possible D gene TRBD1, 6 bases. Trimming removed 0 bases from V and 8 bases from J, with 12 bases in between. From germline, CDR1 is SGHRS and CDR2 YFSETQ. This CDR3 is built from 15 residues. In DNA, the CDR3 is TGCGCCAGCAGCTTGGGACAGGAGCGCGATTCACCCCTCCACTTT. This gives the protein CASSLGQERDSPLHF. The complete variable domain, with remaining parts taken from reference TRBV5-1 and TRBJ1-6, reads KAGVTQTPRYLIKTRGQQVTLSCSPISGHRSVSWYQQTPGQGLQFLFEYFSETQRNKGNFPGRFSGRQFSNSRSEMNVSTLELGDSALYLCASSLGQERDSPLHFGNGTRLTVT.

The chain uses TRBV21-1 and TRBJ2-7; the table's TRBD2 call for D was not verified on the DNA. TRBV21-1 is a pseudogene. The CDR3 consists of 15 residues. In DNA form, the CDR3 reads TGTGCCAGCAGCAAAGGTCCTAGCGGGCTCAACGAGCAGTACTTC. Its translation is CASSKGPSGLNEQYF.

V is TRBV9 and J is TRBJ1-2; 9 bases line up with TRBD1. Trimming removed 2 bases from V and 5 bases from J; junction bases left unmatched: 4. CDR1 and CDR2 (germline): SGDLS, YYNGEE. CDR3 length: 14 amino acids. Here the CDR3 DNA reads TGTGCCAGCAGCGTGGGACAGGGAAGGTATGGCTACACCTTC. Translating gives CASSVGQGRYGYTF.

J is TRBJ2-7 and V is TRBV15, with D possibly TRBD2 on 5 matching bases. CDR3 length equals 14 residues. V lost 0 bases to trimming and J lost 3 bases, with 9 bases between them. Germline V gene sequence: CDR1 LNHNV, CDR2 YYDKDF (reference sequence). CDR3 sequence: CATSRDQRGYEQYF. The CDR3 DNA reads TGTGCCACCAGCAGAGATCAACGGGGCTACGAGCAGTACTTC.

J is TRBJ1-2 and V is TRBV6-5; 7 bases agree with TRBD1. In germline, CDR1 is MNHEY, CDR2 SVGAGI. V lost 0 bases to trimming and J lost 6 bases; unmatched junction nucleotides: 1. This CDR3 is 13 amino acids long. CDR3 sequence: CASSYSTGNGYTF. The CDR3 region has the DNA TGTGCCAGCAGTTACTCGACAGGGAATGGCTACACCTTC.

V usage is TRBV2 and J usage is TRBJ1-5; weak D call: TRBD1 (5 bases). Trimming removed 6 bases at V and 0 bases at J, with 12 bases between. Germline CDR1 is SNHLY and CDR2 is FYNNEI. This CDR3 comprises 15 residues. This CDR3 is CASRAGKYSNQPQHF. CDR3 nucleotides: TGTGCCAGCAGGGCAGGGAAATATAGCAATCAGCCCCAGCATTTT. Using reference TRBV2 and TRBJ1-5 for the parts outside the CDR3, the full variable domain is EPEVTQTPSHQVTQMGQEVILRCVPISNHLYFYWYRQILGQKVEFLVSFYNNEISEKSEIFDDQFSVERPDGSNFTLKIRSTKLEDSAMYFCASRAGKYSNQPQHFGDGTRLSIL.

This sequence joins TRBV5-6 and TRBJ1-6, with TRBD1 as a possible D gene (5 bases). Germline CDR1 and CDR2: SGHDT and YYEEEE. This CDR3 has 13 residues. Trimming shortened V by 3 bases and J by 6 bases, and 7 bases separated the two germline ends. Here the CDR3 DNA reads TGTGCCAGCAGCTGGGGCGTTAATTCACCCCTCCACTTT. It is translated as CASSWGVNSPLHF.

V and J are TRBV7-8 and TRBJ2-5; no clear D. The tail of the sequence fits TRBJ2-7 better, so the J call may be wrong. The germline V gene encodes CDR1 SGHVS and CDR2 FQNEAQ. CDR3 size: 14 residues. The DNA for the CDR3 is TGTGCCAGCAGCTTAGATCAGGTACTCGGCGAGCAGTACTTC. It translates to CASSLDQVLGEQYF.

The chain's CDR3 is CASSLDSPSTDTQYF. In DNA form, the CDR3 reads TGTGCCAGCAGCTTGGACAGCCCTAGCACAGATACGCAGTATTTT. V usage is TRBV5-4 and J usage is TRBJ2-3; D is unclear. The CDR3 is 15 residues long. Looked up from germline, CDR1 is SGHNT and CDR2 is YYREEE (reference sequence). The germline V and J ends were trimmed by 0 bases and 0 bases, with 8 bases remaining between them.

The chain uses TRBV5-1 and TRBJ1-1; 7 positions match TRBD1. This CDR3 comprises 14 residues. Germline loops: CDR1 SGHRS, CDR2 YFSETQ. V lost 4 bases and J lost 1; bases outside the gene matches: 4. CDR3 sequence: CASSTGTANTEAFF. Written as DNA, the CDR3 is TGCGCCAGCAGCACCGGGACAGCGAACACTGAAGCTTTCTTT.

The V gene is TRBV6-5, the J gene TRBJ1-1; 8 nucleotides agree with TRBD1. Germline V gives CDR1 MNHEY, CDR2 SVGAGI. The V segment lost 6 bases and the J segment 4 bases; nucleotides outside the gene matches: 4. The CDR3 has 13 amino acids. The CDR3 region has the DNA TGTGCCAGCAGAACCACAGGGGGCACTGAAGCTTTCTTT. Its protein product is CASRTTGGTEAFF.

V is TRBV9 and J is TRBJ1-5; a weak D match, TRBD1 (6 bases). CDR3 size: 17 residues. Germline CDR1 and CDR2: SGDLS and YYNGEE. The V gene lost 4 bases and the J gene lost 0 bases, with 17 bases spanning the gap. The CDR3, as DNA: TGTGCCAGCAGCCTCACGGACAGAGCTGATAGCAATCAGCCCCAGCATTTT. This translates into CASSLTDRADSNQPQHF.

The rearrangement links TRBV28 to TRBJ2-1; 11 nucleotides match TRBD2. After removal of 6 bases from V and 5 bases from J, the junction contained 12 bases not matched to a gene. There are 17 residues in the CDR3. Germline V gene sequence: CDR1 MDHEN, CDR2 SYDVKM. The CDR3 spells CASRPLAGVGFDNEQFF. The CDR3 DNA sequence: TGTGCCAGCAGGCCACTAGCGGGAGTAGGGTTCGACAATGAGCAGTTCTTC. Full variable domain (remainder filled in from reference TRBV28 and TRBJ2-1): DVKVTQSSRYLVKRTGEKVFLECVQDMDHENMFWYRQDPGLGLRLIYFSYDVKMKEKGDIPEGYSVSREKKERFSLILESASTNQTSMYLCASRPLAGVGFDNEQFFGPGTRLTVL.

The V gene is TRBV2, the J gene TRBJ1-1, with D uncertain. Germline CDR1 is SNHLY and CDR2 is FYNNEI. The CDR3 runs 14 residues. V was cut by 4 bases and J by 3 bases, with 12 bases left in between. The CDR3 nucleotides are TGTGCCAGCAGTGCGGGGAGTTTCGACACTGAAGCTTTCTTT. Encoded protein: CASSAGSFDTEAFF.

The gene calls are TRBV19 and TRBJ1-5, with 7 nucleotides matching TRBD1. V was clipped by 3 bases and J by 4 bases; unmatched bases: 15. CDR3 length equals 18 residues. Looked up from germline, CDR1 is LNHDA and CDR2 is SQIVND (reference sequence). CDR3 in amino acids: CASSMGRGNGFENQPQHF. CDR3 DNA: TGTGCCAGTAGTATGGGCAGGGGGAATGGGTTTGAGAATCAGCCCCAGCATTTT.

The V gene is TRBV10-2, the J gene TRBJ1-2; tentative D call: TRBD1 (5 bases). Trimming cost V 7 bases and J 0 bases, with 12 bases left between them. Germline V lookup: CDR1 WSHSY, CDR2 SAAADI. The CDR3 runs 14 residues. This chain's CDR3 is CASKRDSANYGYTF. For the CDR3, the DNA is TGCGCCAGCAAGCGGGACTCAGCTAACTATGGCTACACCTTC.

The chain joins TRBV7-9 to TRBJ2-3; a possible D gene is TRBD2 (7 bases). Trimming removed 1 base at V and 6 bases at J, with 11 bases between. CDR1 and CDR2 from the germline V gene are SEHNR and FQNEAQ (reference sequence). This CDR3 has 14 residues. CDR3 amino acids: CASSLDGGRDTQYF. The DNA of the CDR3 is TGTGCCAGCAGCTTAGACGGGGGGCGGGATACGCAGTATTTT.

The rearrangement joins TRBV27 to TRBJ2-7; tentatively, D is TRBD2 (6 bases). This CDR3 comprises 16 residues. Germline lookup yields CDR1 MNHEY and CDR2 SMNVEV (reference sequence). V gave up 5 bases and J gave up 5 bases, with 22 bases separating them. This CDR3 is CASSRFLGFTGDEQYF. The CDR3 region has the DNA TGTGCCAGCAGTCGGTTCCTAGGATTCACGGGGGACGAGCAGTACTTC.

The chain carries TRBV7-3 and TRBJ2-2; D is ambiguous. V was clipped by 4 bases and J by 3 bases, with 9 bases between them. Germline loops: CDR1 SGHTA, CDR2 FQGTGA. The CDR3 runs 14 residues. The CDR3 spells CASSSTRDTGELFF. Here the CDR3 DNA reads TGTGCCAGCAGCTCTACCCGGGACACCGGGGAGCTGTTTTTT.

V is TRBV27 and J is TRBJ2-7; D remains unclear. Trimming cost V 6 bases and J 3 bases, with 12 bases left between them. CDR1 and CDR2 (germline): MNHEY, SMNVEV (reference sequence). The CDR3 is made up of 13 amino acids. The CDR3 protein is CASRPEPGYEQYF. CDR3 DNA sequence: TGTGCCAGCAGGCCAGAGCCAGGCTACGAGCAGTACTTC.

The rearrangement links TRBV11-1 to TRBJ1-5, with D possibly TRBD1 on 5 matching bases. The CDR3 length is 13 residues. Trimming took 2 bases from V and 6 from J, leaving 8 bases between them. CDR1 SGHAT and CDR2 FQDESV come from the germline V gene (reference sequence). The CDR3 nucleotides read TGTGCCAGCAGCTTACAGGGCGGTCAGCCCCAGCATTTT. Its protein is CASSLQGGQPQHF. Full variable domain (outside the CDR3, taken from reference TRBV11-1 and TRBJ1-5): EAEVAQSPRYKITEKSQAVAFWCDPISGHATLYWYRQILGQGPELLVQFQDESVVDDSQLPKDRFSAERLKGVDSTLKIQPAELGDSAMYLCASSLQGGQPQHFGDGTRLSIL.

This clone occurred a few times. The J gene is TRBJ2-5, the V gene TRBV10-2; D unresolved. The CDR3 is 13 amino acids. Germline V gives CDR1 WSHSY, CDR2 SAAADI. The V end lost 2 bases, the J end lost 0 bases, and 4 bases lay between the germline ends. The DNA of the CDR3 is TGCGCCAGCAGTGAGAACTACCAAGAGACCCAGTACTTC. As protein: CASSENYQETQYF.

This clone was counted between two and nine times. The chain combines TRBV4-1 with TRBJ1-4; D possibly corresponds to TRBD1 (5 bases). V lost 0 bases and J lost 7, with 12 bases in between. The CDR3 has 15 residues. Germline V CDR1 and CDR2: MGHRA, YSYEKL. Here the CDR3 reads CASSQERGFGEKLFF. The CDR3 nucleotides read TGCGCCAGCAGCCAAGAGCGGGGCTTCGGTGAAAAACTGTTTTTT.

This CDR3 reads CASSPSLLEQYF. The CDR3 DNA reads TGTGCCAGCAGCCCCTCTCTCCTCGAGCAGTACTTC. The V and J genes are TRBV11-2 and TRBJ2-7, with D unresolved. With 5 bases removed from V and 6 bases from J, the gap between germline ends came to 11 bases. The germline V gene encodes CDR1 SGHAT and CDR2 FQNNGV. This CDR3 is built from 12 residues.

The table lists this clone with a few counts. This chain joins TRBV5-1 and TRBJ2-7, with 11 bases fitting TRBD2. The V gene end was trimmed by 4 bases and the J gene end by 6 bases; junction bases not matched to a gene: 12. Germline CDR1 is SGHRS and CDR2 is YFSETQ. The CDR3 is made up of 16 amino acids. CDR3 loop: CASSPDIAGGRSEQYF. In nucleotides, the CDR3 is TGCGCCAGCAGCCCCGACATAGCGGGGGGGCGAAGCGAGCAGTACTTC.

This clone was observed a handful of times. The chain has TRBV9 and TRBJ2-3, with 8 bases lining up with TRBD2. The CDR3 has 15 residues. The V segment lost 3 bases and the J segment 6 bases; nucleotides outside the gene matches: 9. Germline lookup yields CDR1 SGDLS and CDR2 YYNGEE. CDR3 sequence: CASSASGGSMDTQYF. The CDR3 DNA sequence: TGTGCCAGCAGCGCCAGCGGGGGCTCTATGGATACGCAGTATTTT.

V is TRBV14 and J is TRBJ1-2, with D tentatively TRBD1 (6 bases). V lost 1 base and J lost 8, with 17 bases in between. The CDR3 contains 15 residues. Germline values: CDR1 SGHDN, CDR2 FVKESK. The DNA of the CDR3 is TGTGCCAGCAGCCAAGTTCGTGCCAGGGGACGGGGCTACACCTTC. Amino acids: CASSQVRARGRGYTF. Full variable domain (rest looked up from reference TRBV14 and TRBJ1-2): EAGVTQFPSHSVIEKGQTVTLRCDPISGHDNLYWYRRVMGKEIKFLLHFVKESKQDESGMPNNRFLAERTGGTYSTLKVQPAELEDSGVYFCASSQVRARGRGYTFGSGTRLTVV.